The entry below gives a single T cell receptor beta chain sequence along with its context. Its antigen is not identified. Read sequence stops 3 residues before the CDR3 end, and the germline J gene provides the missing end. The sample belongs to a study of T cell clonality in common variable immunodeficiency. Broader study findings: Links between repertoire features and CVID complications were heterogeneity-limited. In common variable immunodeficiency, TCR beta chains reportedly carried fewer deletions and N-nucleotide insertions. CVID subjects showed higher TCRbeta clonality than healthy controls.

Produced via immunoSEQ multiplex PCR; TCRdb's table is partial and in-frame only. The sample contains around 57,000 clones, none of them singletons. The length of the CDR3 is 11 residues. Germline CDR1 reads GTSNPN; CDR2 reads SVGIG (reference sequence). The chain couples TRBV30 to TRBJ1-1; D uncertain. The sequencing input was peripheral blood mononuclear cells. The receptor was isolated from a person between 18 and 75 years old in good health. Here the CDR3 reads CAWSGGRVAFF. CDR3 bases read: TGTGCCTGGAGCGGCGGGAGGGTA.